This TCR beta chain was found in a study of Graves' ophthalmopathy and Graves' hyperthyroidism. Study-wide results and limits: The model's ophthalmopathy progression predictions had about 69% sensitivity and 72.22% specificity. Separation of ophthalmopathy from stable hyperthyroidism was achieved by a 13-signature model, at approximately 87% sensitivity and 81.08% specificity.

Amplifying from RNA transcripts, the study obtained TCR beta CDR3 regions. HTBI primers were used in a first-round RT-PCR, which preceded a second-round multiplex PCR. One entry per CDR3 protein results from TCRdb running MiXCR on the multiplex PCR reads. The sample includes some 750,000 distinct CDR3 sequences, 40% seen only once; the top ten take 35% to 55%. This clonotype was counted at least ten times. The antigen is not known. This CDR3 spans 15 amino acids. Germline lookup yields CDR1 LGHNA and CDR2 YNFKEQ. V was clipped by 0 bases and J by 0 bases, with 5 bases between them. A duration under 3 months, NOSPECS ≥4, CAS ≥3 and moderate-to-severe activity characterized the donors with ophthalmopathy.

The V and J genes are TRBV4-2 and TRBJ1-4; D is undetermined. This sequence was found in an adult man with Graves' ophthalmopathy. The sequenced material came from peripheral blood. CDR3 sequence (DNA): TGTGCCAGCAGCCAAGACCCCGCAACTAATGAAAAACTGTTTTTT. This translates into CASSQDPATNEKLFF.